These T cell receptor beta chains were read from a single sample in a study of blood T cell repertoires in COVID-19. Assay used: immunoSEQ multiplex PCR; TCRdb lists only in-frame clones, some missing. Of 300,000 or so clones in the sample, about 88% are singletons; the top ten hold 1% to 1.5%. Material for sequencing was peripheral blood. Receptors were obtained from a man in his sixties or seventies with acute or convalescent COVID-19. CDR3s include the opening cysteine and the closing phenylalanine or tryptophan. D genes are given only for firm matches. Where a row states a size, it is once, few, many or the class of an expanded clone; other rows omit it.

14	TRBV6-5	NA	TRBJ2-2	NA	CASMEEIVTGELFF	TGTGCCAGCATGGAGGAGATAGTCACCGGGGAGCTGTTTTTT
14	TRBV27	NA	TRBJ1-2	NA	CARTLGEEGYGYTF	TGTGCCAGGACACTGGGGGAGGAGGGGTATGGCTACACCTTC
14	TRBV6-5	NA	TRBJ2-5	NA	CASSPPGVSETQYF	TGTGCCAGCAGCCCACCAGGGGTGTCGGAGACCCAGTACTTC
15	TRBV6-6	TRBD1	TRBJ2-3	few	CASSYRGRSTDTQYF	TGTGCCAGCAGTTACAGGGGGCGTAGCACAGATACGCAGTATTTT
13	TRBV6-1	NA	TRBJ1-1	NA	CASSESMYTEAFF	TGTGCCAGCAGTGAGTCCATGTACACTGAAGCTTTCTTT
18	TRBV14	NA	TRBJ2-7	NA	CASSQNGVFAGASYEQYF	TGTGCCAGCAGCCAAAATGGTGTGTTTGCGGGGGCCTCCTACGAGCAGTACTTC
14	TRBV2	NA	TRBJ2-2	NA	CASKRGGDTGELFF	TGTGCCAGCAAACGAGGGGGAGACACCGGGGAGCTGTTTTTT
13	TRBV29-1	NA	TRBJ2-5	NA	CSAENRVKETQYF	TGCAGCGCCGAGAACAGGGTCAAGGAGACCCAGTACTTC
18	TRBV4-1	TRBD1	TRBJ2-3	few	CASSQWTGRTPSTDTQYF	TGCGCCAGCAGCCAATGGACAGGGAGGACGCCTAGCACAGATACGCAGTATTTT
15	TRBV6-5	TRBD2	TRBJ2-7	NA	CASSKTETSGRVQYF	TGTGCCAGCAGTAAAACAGAGACTAGCGGGAGAGTGCAGTACTTC
15	TRBV4-2	NA	TRBJ1-4	NA	CASSRPGLSREKLFF	TGTGCCAGCAGCCGGCCAGGGCTTTCACGGGAAAAACTGTTTTTT
15	TRBV2	NA	TRBJ1-4	NA	CASSPTTGGYEKLFF	TGTGCCAGCAGCCCTACGACCGGCGGATATGAAAAACTGTTTTTT
15	TRBV28	NA	TRBJ1-5	NA	CASSLSDRLNQPQHF	TGTGCCAGCAGTTTATCGGACAGACTCAATCAGCCCCAGCATTTT
17	TRBV10-3	TRBD1	TRBJ2-5	NA	CAISEFEGTGLQETQYF	TGTGCCATCAGTGAGTTCGAGGGGACAGGGCTACAAGAGACCCAGTACTTC
16	TRBV27	TRBD1	TRBJ2-2	NA	CASSLSDRAGYRGAVF	TGTGCCAGCAGTTTATCGGACAGGGCCGGGTACCGGGGAGCTGTTTTT
16	TRBV4-3	NA	TRBJ2-3	NA	CASSQEYTGVADTQYF	TGCGCCAGCAGCCAAGAGTATACGGGAGTAGCAGATACGCAGTATTTT
14	TRBV6-5	NA	TRBJ2-7	once	CASMDPPGDYEQYF	TGTGCCAGCATGGACCCCCCAGGGGACTACGAGCAGTACTTC